This T cell receptor beta chain emerged from a study of cytomegalovirus exposure and HLA in healthy donors. The germline CDR1 and CDR2 sequences are KGHSH and LQKENI. The CDR3 runs to 14 residues. V gave up 4 bases and J gave up 1 base, with 10 bases separating them. 60 Vbeta and 13 Jbeta primers were used in PCR. Generated by immunoSEQ multiplex PCR, the TCRdb table keeps only in-frame clones and is missing some. The data show approximately 97,000 clones, with 81% seen just once and 4.2% held by the top ten. This chain connects TRBV18 to TRBJ2-5, with TRBD1 as a possible D gene (5 bases). The sequence was obtained from a woman in her 70s in good health and CMV-seropositive. The sequenced sample consisted of PBMCs. CDR3 bases: TGTGCCAGCTCACTCTACGACAGCCAAGAGACCCAGTACTTC. Translated: CASSLYDSQETQYF. The variable domain in full, with the rest retrieved from reference TRBV18 and TRBJ2-5, is NAGVMQNPRHLVRRRGQEARLRCSPMKGHSHVYWYRQLPEEGLKFMVYLQKENIIDESGMPKERFSAEFPKEGPSILRIQQVVRGDSAAYFCASSLYDSQETQYFGPGTRLLVL.